This T cell receptor beta chain was identified during a study of OX40 agonist ivuxolimab in advanced cancers. Across the whole study: Patients received ivuxolimab, an intravenous treatment, every 2 weeks at 0.01 to 10 mg/kg. Melanoma, hepatocellular carcinoma, head and neck or renal cell cancer occurred in dose-escalation patients. Partial responses, seen in three patients, involved one hepatocellular carcinoma and two cutaneous melanomas. Study-wide findings and caveats: Normalized expansion of T-cell clones was also low for some nonresponders.

Sequenced by immunoSEQ multiplex PCR; TCRdb stores in-frame clones only, minus some. The sample contains some 46,000 clones, around 94% of which appear only once. A remark on this clone: Its antigen is unidentified.

Unmatched junction bases numbered 10, after V lost 0 bases and J lost 3 bases. The CDR3 extends over 17 amino acids. Germline assignment: CDR1 ENHRY and CDR2 SYGVKD. Source: CD4+ or CD8+ T cells sorted from blood, taken in a trial of the OX40 agonist ivuxolimab. The chain has TRBV10-3 and TRBJ2-7, with 8 bases that match TRBD1. The sequence came from an adult with an advanced solid tumor such as melanoma, head and neck, liver or kidney cancer. The CDR3: CAISESVDRGTVYEQYF. CDR3 DNA: TGTGCCATCAGTGAGTCGGTCGACAGGGGAACCGTCTACGAGCAGTACTTC.